The 27 T cell receptor beta chains given below trace back to one sample, sequenced in a study of T-cell memory formation after mild COVID-19 (dated by TCRdb to the early 2020s). The library relied on 5' RACE. Instrument used: Illumina NovaSeq 6000. TCRdb trimmed public reads at Q25 via fastp, called clones via MiXCR and kept in-frame beta chains. Under each unique CDR3 protein, matching rows form one entry showing the most common genes and DNA. The sample contains about 390,000 distinct CDR3 sequences, more than 15% of them found a single time. The ten largest make up roughly 21% of the sample. Sequencing was done on a sample of PBMCs or a T cell subset sorted from them (not recorded which). The source is a man aged 18 to 29 who had mild COVID-19 (a few samples of this study predate the infection). The sample titles of this study are shuffled in the database, so cell type and time point are left out; the donor was told from shared clones.

The chain couples TRBV7-2 to TRBJ2-3; 9 bases agree with TRBD2. Germline values: CDR1 SGHTA, CDR2 FQGNSA. This CDR3 contains 16 residues. J gave up 4 bases and V 3 bases, and 8 bases lay outside the gene matches. The DNA for the CDR3 is TGTGCCAGCAGCTTCCGACTAGCGGTTGGGTCAGATACGCAGTATTTT. It yields the protein CASSFRLAVGSDTQYF.

As concerns this clonotype: Because it lacks the conserved phenylalanine or tryptophan at the end, this CDR3 is likely a read error. The chain recombines TRBV19 with TRBJ2-2; 9 bases are shared with TRBD2. The CDR3 extends over 14 amino acids. Germline trimming cut 8 bases from V and 2 bases from J; bases unmatched to any gene: 3. Germline CDR1 is LNHDA and CDR2 is SQIVND (reference sequence). CDR3 nucleotides: TGTGCCAGTGCGGGACTAGCTAACACCGGGGAGCTGTTTCTT. Encoded protein: CASAGLANTGELFL.

This clonotype was seen more than once but under ten times. The CDR3 loop is CASRTRTSGGINTGELFF. The DNA for the CDR3 is TGTGCCAGCAGAACTCGGACTAGCGGGGGGATTAACACCGGGGAGCTGTTTTTT. The chain has TRBV27 and TRBJ2-2, with 14 bases fitting TRBD2. The germline V gene has CDR1 MNHEY and CDR2 SMNVEV (reference sequence). Losses at the gene ends were 6 bases for V and 2 bases for J; bases not matched to a gene: 8. The CDR3 sequence is 18 residues long.

V gene TRBV19 combines with J gene TRBJ1-4; D is unresolved. Germline V gene sequence: CDR1 LNHDA, CDR2 SQIVND (reference sequence). CDR3 length: 12 residues. Trimming pared 6 bases from V and 0 bases from J, leaving 2 bases between. DNA of the CDR3: TGTGCCAGTAGCACAACTAATGAAAAACTGTTTTTT. It is translated as CASSTTNEKLFF.

This clonotype was counted only a few times. The chain links TRBV5-8 to TRBJ1-6; D gene ambiguous. The CDR3 extends over 16 amino acids. Trimming cost V 1 base and J 1 base, with 9 bases left between them. CDR1 and CDR2 from the germline V gene are SGHTS and YDEGEE. DNA for the CDR3: TGTGCCAGCAGCTTGTTCTGGATTTCCTATAATTCACCCCTCCACTTT. Its translation is CASSLFWISYNSPLHF.

The rearrangement uses TRBV5-1 and TRBJ1-4, with D perhaps TRBD1 (6 bases). There are 16 residues in the CDR3. The germline gives CDR1 SGHRS, CDR2 YFSETQ. Trimming stripped 4 bases from V and 2 bases from J, with 15 bases between. This CDR3 is CASSNGQFRTNEKLFF. CDR3 nucleotides: TGCGCCAGCAGCAACGGACAGTTCCGGACTAATGAAAAACTGTTTTTT.

The J gene is TRBJ2-5, the V gene TRBV5-6, with a weak D call TRBD2 (5 bases). The germline V gene encodes CDR1 SGHDT and CDR2 YYEEEE. The CDR3 length is 13 residues. V was cut by 7 bases and J by 5 bases, with 15 bases left in between. The CDR3 coding sequence is TGTGCCAGCGAACACCGGGGATTGGAGACCCAGTACTTC. Its protein product is CASEHRGLETQYF.

This clonotype was detected only a few times. CDR3 bases: TGTGCCAGCAGCCCCCGATCTAGCGGCGTCGGCGATGAGCAGTTCTTC. It encodes CASSPRSSGVGDEQFF. The V and J genes are TRBV7-7 and TRBJ2-1; 7 bases align to TRBD2. CDR1 and CDR2 (germline): SSHAT, FNYEAQ (reference sequence). The CDR3 spans 16 residues. J gave up 8 bases and V 5 bases, and 15 bases lay outside the gene matches.

This clonotype occurred many times. This chain joins TRBV4-1 and TRBJ2-7; D is perhaps TRBD1 or TRBD2 (5 bases each). Between the trimmed V and J ends, which lost 2 bases and 7 bases, there was a span of 18 bases. Germline-derived CDR1 and CDR2 are MGHRA and YSYEKL. The CDR3 loop spans 15 amino acids. CDR3 nucleotide sequence: TGCGCCAGCAGCCAAACCCGACAGAGGGAAAGGGAGCAGTACGTC. Its protein product is CASSQTRQREREQYV.

The chain links TRBV7-2 to TRBJ1-2; 7 bases fit TRBD1. Losses at the gene ends were 2 bases for V and 8 bases for J; bases not matched to a gene: 11. The CDR3 totals 15 residues. Per germline, CDR1 SGHTA and CDR2 FQGNSA. Here the CDR3 DNA reads TGTGCCAGCAGCTTAAATTCCAACAGGGGTAAAGGCTACACCTTC. It yields the protein CASSLNSNRGKGYTF.

This clonotype came up a few times. The V call is TRBV24-1, the J call TRBJ2-1, with D hard to call. V was clipped by 5 bases and J by 7 bases, with 8 bases between them. The CDR3 has 12 amino acids. Germline V gene data show CDR1 as KGHDR and CDR2 as SFDVKD. The CDR3 reads CATSGERNEQFF. The DNA for the CDR3 is TGTGCCACCAGTGGAGAGAGGAATGAGCAGTTCTTC.

J is TRBJ2-5 and V is TRBV27, with no clear D. Germline lookup yields CDR1 MNHEY and CDR2 SMNVEV (reference sequence). The V and J ends lost 2 bases and 4 bases respectively, with 11 bases between them. The CDR3 covers 14 residues. CDR3 protein: CASSLGSSRETQYF. The CDR3 DNA reads TGTGCCAGCAGTTTAGGGTCTAGTCGAGAGACCCAGTACTTC.

This chain joins TRBV20-1 and TRBJ2-5; no clear D. The V gene's germline CDR1 is DFQATT and CDR2 SNEGSKA (reference sequence). The V end lost 4 bases, the J end lost 4 bases, and 10 bases lay between the germline ends. CDR3 length: 12 amino acids. CDR3 in DNA: TGCAGTGCTACGAGGCCTTCAGAGACCCAGTACTTC. Translation: CSATRPSETQYF.

J is TRBJ1-2 and V is TRBV9; 9 nucleotides align to TRBD1. The germline V gene has CDR1 SGDLS and CDR2 YYNGEE. The CDR3 consists of 16 residues. After removal of 3 bases from V and 3 bases from J, the junction contained 9 bases not matched to a gene. The CDR3 nucleotides read TGTGCCAGCAGCGACCCCCCGGGACAGGGTGACTATGGCTACACCTTC. This sequence encodes CASSDPPGQGDYGYTF.

The CDR3 DNA is TGTGCCAGCAGCTTAAGGGGGGGAGGTGGCTATGGCTACACCTTC. It yields the protein CASSLRGGGGYGYTF. The chain joins TRBV7-2 to TRBJ1-2; D perhaps matches TRBD1 (6 bases). The germline CDR1 and CDR2 sequences are SGHTA and FQGNSA. The CDR3 has 15 residues. The V end lost 2 bases, the J end lost 4 bases, and 14 bases lay between the germline ends.

In its sample, this clonotype was seen many times. An end of the junction differs from the germline gene, which may be a read error. V gene TRBV2 combines with J gene TRBJ1-2; TRBD1 agrees at 7 bases. The CDR3 runs 12 residues. CDR1 is SNHLY, CDR2 FYNNEI, per germline. CDR3 nucleotides: TGTGCCAGCAGGCTCCCGGGACAGCTACTATCCTTC. It translates to CASRLPGQLLSF.

This clonotype was seen ten or more times. J is TRBJ1-1 and V is TRBV7-2; D is possibly TRBD1 (6 bases). CDR3 length: 11 residues. V was shortened by 2 bases and J by 11 bases, with 9 bases between the two germline ends. Germline-derived CDR1 and CDR2 are SGHTA and FQGNSA. The CDR3 nucleotides read TGTGCCAGCAGCTTACGGGGGGCCGCTTTCTTT. Its protein is CASSLRGAAFF.

The chain recombines TRBV3-2 with TRBJ2-2; the table's D call, TRBD1, was not checked against the DNA. TRBV3-2 is a recognized pseudogene. The CDR3 runs 17 residues. The CDR3 sequence: CASSRGQGVMDTGELFF. For the CDR3, the DNA is TGTGCCAGCAGCCGAGGACAGGGGGTTATGGACACCGGGGAGCTGTTTTTT.

The J gene is TRBJ2-7, the V gene TRBV6-2 or TRBV6-3; 7 bases line up with TRBD1. Per germline, CDR1 MNHEY and CDR2 SVGEGT. The V gene end was trimmed by 6 bases and the J gene end by 2 bases; junction bases not matched to a gene: 7. This CDR3 has 14 amino acids. CDR3 DNA: TGTGCCAGCAGAAGCGAGGGGACAGCCTACGAGCAGTACTTC. Protein product: CASRSEGTAYEQYF.

V and J are TRBV20-1 and TRBJ2-7; possible D gene TRBD1, 5 bases. CDR1 is DFQATT, CDR2 SNEGSKA, per germline (reference sequence). CDR3 length equals 13 residues. V lost 0 bases and J lost 7, with 13 bases in between. The CDR3 sequence: CSARDPDSLEQYV. The CDR3 nucleotides read TGCAGTGCTAGAGATCCAGACAGCCTGGAGCAGTACGTC.

The chain has TRBV18 and TRBJ2-5; the D gene is possibly TRBD1 (5 bases). CDR1 and CDR2 (germline): KGHSH, LQKENI. The CDR3 extends over 15 amino acids. V was clipped by 2 bases and J by 2 bases, with 12 bases between them. The chain's CDR3 is CASSPKVQGQETQYF. In nucleotides, the CDR3 is TGTGCCAGCTCACCAAAGGTTCAGGGTCAAGAGACCCAGTACTTC.

The chain links TRBV29-1 to TRBJ1-3; TRBD1 is a possible D gene (5 bases). The CDR3 length is 13 residues. V was clipped by 2 bases and J by 3 bases, with 8 bases between them. In germline, CDR1 is SQVTM, CDR2 ANQGSEA. The DNA of the CDR3 is TGCAGCGTTGAAACAGGTTTTGGAAACACCATATATTTT. Translated, it gives CSVETGFGNTIYF.

This clonotype was found a few times. V and J are TRBV25-1 and TRBJ2-7; perhaps TRBD1 as D (6 bases). V was pared by 4 bases and J by 6 bases, with 13 bases between. Germline assignment: CDR1 MGHDK and CDR2 SYGVNS. This CDR3 is 13 amino acids long. CDR3 in amino acids: CASSGDYRAEQYF. The CDR3 bases are TGTGCCAGCAGTGGAGATTACAGGGCCGAGCAGTACTTC.

The chain recombines TRBV9 with TRBJ2-5, with a possible D match to TRBD2 (6 bases). The V gene lost 3 bases and the J gene lost 5 bases, with 23 bases spanning the gap. Per the germline V gene, CDR1 is SGDLS and CDR2 is YYNGEE. The CDR3 length is 17 residues. For the CDR3, the DNA is TGTGCCAGCAGCGGAGGAGCCCGGGCGGGGTTTGCGGAGACCCAGTACTTC. As protein: CASSGGARAGFAETQYF.

The chain recombines TRBV7-9 with TRBJ1-2, with D uncertain. CDR1 is SEHNR and CDR2 is FQNEAQ in the germline V gene (reference sequence). CDR3 length equals 14 residues. V lost 2 bases to trimming and J lost 3 bases, with 10 bases between them. The CDR3 sequence is CASSLSGSHYGYTF. The CDR3 bases are TGTGCCAGCAGCTTATCGGGGTCACACTATGGCTACACCTTC.

This clonotype came up a few times. This chain uses TRBV7-8 with TRBJ1-5; 10 bases match TRBD1. The CDR3 contains 16 residues. The germline gives CDR1 SGHVS, CDR2 FQNEAQ. Unmatched junction bases numbered 6, after V lost 4 bases and J lost 3 bases. In DNA, the CDR3 is TGTGCCAGCAGCTCCTCCGGGACAGGGGCCAATCAGCCCCAGCATTTT. It specifies CASSSSGTGANQPQHF.

In its sample, this clonotype was seen a few times. The chain is built from TRBV20-1 and TRBJ1-6; TRBD1 aligns across 7 bases. From germline, CDR1 is DFQATT and CDR2 SNEGSKA (reference sequence). V lost 3 bases, J lost 7 bases, and 9 bases stayed unmatched. CDR3 length: 15 amino acids. Here the CDR3 reads CSASPGGTANSPLHF. CDR3 bases: TGCAGTGCTAGCCCGGGGGGGACAGCGAATTCACCCCTCCACTTT.